The clone carrying this T cell receptor (beta chain) appeared a few times. Sequencing was performed with immunoSEQ multiplex PCR; in TCRdb, only in-frame clones are kept and a portion is missing. The table records some 20,000 clones, around 85% of them present only once. The data were obtained in a study of T cells in tumors after PD-1 blockade. Study details: Patients received pembrolizumab 200 mg every 3 weeks or cemiplimab 350 mg every 2 weeks.

The sequence was obtained from a human donor with advanced basal cell or squamous cell carcinoma (not recorded which). Material: PBMCs, obtained after anti-PD-1 therapy.

The CDR3 reads CASSLERVSETQYF. CDR3 coding DNA: TGTGCCAGCAGCTTAGAGCGGGTCTCGGAGACCCAGTACTTC. The chain uses TRBV7-6 and TRBJ2-5; maybe TRBD2 (6 bases). The CDR3 has 14 residues. Germline V lookup: CDR1 SGHVS, CDR2 FNYEAQ. Trimming left V 1 base short and J 5 bases short, with 11 bases between.